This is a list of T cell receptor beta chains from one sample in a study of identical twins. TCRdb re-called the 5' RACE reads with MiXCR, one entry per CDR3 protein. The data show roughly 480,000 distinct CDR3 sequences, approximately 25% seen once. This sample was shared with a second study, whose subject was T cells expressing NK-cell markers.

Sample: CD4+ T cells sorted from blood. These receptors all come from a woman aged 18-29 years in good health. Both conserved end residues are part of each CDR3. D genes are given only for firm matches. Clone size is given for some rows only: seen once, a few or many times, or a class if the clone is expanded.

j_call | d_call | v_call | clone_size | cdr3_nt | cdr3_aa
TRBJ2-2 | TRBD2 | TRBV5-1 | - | TGCGCCAGCAGCCCGACTAGCGGGGGCGCGGGGGAGCTGTTTTTT | CASSPTSGGAGELFF
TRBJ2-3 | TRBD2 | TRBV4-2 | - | TGTGCCAGCAGCCAAGGACTAGCGGGGCTGGGGACAGATACGCAGTATTTT | CASSQGLAGLGTDTQYF
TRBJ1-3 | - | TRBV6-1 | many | TGTGCCAGCATGTATCGCAGAGGGAGAGCTGGAAACACCATATATTTT | CASMYRRGRAGNTIYF
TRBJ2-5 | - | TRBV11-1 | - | TGTGCCAGCAGCTCCATTAAAGAGGCAGACCAGGCTTACCAAGAGACCCAGTACTTC | CASSSIKEADQAYQETQYF
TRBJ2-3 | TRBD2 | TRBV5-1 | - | TGCGCCAGCAGCTTTACGACTAGCGGGGGACCCACAGATACGCAGTATTTT | CASSFTTSGGPTDTQYF
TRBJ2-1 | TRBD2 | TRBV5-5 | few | TGTGCCAGCGCCCGCCAGGGGACTAGCGGGAGGGCGTCGCCTGAGCAGTTCTTC | CASARQGTSGRASPEQFF
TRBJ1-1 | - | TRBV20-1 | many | TGCAGTGCTCGACGGACAGACACTGAAGCTTTCTTT | CSARRTDTEAFF
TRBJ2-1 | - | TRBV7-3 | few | TGTGCCAGCAGCTTAAGCCGTTCGAGCAATGAGCAGTTCTTC | CASSLSRSSNEQFF
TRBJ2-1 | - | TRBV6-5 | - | TGTGCCAGCAGTTCCCCATACACCTACAATGAGCAGTTCTTC | CASSSPYTYNEQFF
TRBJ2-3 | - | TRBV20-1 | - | TGCAGTGCTCGCCGGGGGCCAGATACGCAGTATTTT | CSARRGPDTQYF
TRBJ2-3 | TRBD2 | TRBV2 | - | TGTGCCAGCAGTACCCCTGGGGGGGGCACAGATACGCAGTATTTT | CASSTPGGGTDTQYF
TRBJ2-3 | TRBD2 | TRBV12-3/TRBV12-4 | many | TGTGCCAGCCGGGAGGGGGGCGGCACAGATACGCAGTATTTT | CASREGGGTDTQYF
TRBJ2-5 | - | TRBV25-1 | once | TGTGCCAGCAGTGATAGTGCCCCCAGCGCGGGGGCGTGGGAGACCCAGTACTTC | CASSDSAPSAGAWETQYF
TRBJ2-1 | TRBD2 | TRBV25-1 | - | TGTGCCAGCAGCCTAGCGGGGGGAGTGGATGAGCAGTTCTTC | CASSLAGGVDEQFF
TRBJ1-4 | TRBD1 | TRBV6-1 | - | TGTGCCAGCAGTAGCACCGGGACAGGGAGGGAAAAACTGTTTTTT | CASSSTGTGREKLFF
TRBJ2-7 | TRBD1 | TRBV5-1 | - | TGCGCCAGCAGCTTGGCTATGACAGGGAATGAGCAGTACTTC | CASSLAMTGNEQYF
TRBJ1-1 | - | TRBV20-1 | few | TGCAGTGCTAGCGAGGGTGCCGCTGAAGCTTTCTTT | CSASEGAAEAFF
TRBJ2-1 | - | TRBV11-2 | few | TGTGCCAGCAGCTTACATTCCGAGGTGTTCTTC | CASSLHSEVFF
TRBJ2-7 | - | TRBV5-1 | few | TGCGCCAGCAGCCCGCTTAATCGAGGATACGAGCAGTACTTC | CASSPLNRGYEQYF
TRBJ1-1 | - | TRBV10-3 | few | TGTGCCATCAGTGACAAGCCCGAGGCTGAAGCTTTCTTT | CAISDKPEAEAFF
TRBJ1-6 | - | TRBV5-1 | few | TGCGCCAGCAGCTATGACAGGAACACCTCACCCCTCCACTTT | CASSYDRNTSPLHF
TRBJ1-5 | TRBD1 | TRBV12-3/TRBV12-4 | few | TGTGCCAGCAGTCATAGGGGACAGGGATGGGGTCAGCCCCAGCATTTT | CASSHRGQGWGQPQHF
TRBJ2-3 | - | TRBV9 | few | TGTGCCAGCAGCTCTGGGACCGCCAACACAGATACGCAGTATTTT | CASSSGTANTDTQYF
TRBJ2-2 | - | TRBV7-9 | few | TGTGCCAGCAGCTCATCGACACTCACCGGGGAGCTGTTTTTT | CASSSSTLTGELFF
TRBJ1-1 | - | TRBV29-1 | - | TGCAGCGTTGGGGAGGCGGGGACGGGCACTGAAGCTTTCTTT | CSVGEAGTGTEAFF
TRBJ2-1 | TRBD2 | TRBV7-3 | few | TGTGCCAGCAGCTTAGCGGGGGGGTATTCCAATGAGCAGTTCTTC | CASSLAGGYSNEQFF
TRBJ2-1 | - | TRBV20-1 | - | TGCAGTGGTAAGGATCGGAGGGGATTCAGTGAGCAGTTCTTC | CSGKDRRGFSEQFF
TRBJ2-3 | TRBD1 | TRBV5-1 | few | TGCGCCAGCAGCACCATGGACAGGGATAATACGCAGTATTTT | CASSTMDRDNTQYF
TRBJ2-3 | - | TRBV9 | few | TGTGCCAGCAGCAGCAGGGAAGGGAGCACAGATACGCAGTATTTT | CASSSREGSTDTQYF
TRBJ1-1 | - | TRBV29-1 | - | TGCAGCGTTGAGGGGGGGAATAGCGCTGAAGCTTTCTTT | CSVEGGNSAEAFF
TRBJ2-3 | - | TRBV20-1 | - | TGCAGTGCTAGCCCGGAAAGCACAGATACGCAGTATTTT | CSASPESTDTQYF
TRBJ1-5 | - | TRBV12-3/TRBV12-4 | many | TGTGCCAGCAGTTTAGCGCTCGGGGCCGGGAATCAGCCCCAGCATTTT | CASSLALGAGNQPQHF
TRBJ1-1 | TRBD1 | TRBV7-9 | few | TGTGCCGACCCTTTCGACCGGGACAGGGAGAACACTGAAGCTTTCTTT | CADPFDRDRENTEAFF
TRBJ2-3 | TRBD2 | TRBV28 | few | TGTGCCAGCAGTCAACTACGACTAGCGGGGGGGCCGGATACGCAGTATTTT | CASSQLRLAGGPDTQYF
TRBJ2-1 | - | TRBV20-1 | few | TGCAGTGCTCCACCATCGGGTTTGAAGTACAATGAGCAGTTCTTC | CSAPPSGLKYNEQFF
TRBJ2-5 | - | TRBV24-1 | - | TGTGCCACCAGTGATCCAAGGACCAAAGGAGAGACCCAGTACTTC | CATSDPRTKGETQYF
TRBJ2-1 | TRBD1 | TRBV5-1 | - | TGCGCCAGCAGCCAGGGGGCTAGCATATCCTACAATGAGCAGTTCTTC | CASSQGASISYNEQFF
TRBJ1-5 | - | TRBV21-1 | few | TGTGCCAGCAGCCCAGGGGCGAGCAATCAGCCCCAGCATTTT | CASSPGASNQPQHF
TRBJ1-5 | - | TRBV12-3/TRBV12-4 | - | TGTGCCAGCAGCCCTGACAACCGCGGTAATCAGCCCCAGCATTTT | CASSPDNRGNQPQHF
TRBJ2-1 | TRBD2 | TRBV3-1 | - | TGTGCCAGCGCGCGCGGGAGGGCTCATGAGCAGTTCTTC | CASARGRAHEQFF
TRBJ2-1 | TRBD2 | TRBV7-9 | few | TGTGCCAGCAGCTCCAACCCTAGCGGAAATAACTACAATGAGCAGTTCTTC | CASSSNPSGNNYNEQFF
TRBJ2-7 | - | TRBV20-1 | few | TGCAGTGCTGGACCTACAGGGTCCCACGAGCAGTACTTC | CSAGPTGSHEQYF
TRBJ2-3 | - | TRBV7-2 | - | TGTGCCAGCAGCTTAGGTCCAGGGTCCACAGATACGCAGTATTTT | CASSLGPGSTDTQYF
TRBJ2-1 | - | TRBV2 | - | TGTGCCAGCGAGAAGACTACGCGTTACAATGAGCAGTTCTTC | CASEKTTRYNEQFF
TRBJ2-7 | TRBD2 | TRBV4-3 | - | TGCGCCAGCAGCCAAGTTCTGGGCGGGACTAGCGGGGGGAGCTCTGAGCAGTACTTC | CASSQVLGGTSGGSSEQYF
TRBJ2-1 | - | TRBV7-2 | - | TGTGCCAGCAGCCCAAAGACGGGGGATGAGCAGTTCTTC | CASSPKTGDEQFF
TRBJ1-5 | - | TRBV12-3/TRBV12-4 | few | TGTGCCAGCAGTCCTTCGACAGGCTCTCAGCCCCAGCATTTT | CASSPSTGSQPQHF
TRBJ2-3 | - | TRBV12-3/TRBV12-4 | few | TGTGCCAGCAGTTTAATTTCGCTTGGGGGGCGGACGCAGTATTTT | CASSLISLGGRTQYF
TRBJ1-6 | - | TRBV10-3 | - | TGTGCCATCACCACTGACTCCCTTAATAATTCACCCCTCCACTTT | CAITTDSLNNSPLHF
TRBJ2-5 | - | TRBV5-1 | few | TGCGCCAGCAGCTTGTATAGTCAGAGCCCGGAGACCCAGTACTTC | CASSLYSQSPETQYF
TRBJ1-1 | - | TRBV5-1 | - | TGCGCCAGCAGCTTGAGTTTTTCTGCCGGTTTGGGAGCTTTCTTT | CASSLSFSAGLGAFF
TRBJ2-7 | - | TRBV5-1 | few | TGCGCCAGCAGCGTCCACCGGAACCGGTTATACGAGCAGTACTTC | CASSVHRNRLYEQYF
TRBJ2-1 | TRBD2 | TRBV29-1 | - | TGCAGCGTTATTCGGGACTACCGGATCTTC | CSVIRDYRIF
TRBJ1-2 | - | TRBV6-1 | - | TGTGCCAGCAGTGAAGCCCCGACCAGGCAGTACACCTTC | CASSEAPTRQYTF
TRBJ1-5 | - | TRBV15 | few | TGTGCCACCAGCAGAGGAGTGGGGAACGATCAGCCCCAGCATTTT | CATSRGVGNDQPQHF
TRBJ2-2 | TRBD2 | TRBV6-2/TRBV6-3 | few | TGTGCCAGCAGACTAGCGGGAGGGCTTGGCGCCGGGGAGCTGTTTTTT | CASRLAGGLGAGELFF